The present entry profiles one T cell receptor (beta chain) with its context. The entry originates in a study of Ad26.COV2.S vaccination and SARS-CoV-2 variants. Stated treatment: 15 to 20 received Ad26.COV2.S at low or high dose, single or two shots; five or six received placebo; per-sample allocation not given. Following the first vaccine or placebo injection, samples were taken on day 63. From germline, CDR1 is SGDLS and CDR2 YYNGEE. This CDR3 has 15 residues. Trimming cost V 0 bases and J 6 bases; bases outside gene matches: 9. Profiled with immunoSEQ multiplex PCR; TCRdb holds only in-frame clones, not every one. The profile shows about 500,000 clones, 89% of them singletons.

The chain couples TRBV9 to TRBJ2-7, with TRBD2 identical over 7 bases. This receptor was identified in a person aged 18-60 years who received the Ad26.COV2.S COVID-19 vaccine or a placebo. Source: peripheral blood, taken in a trial of Ad26.COV2.S vaccine versus placebo. CDR3: CASSVAGRGSGEQYF. DNA of the CDR3: TGTGCCAGCAGCGTAGCGGGGAGGGGCTCGGGCGAGCAGTACTTC.